This T cell receptor beta chain was captured in a study of blood T cell repertoires in COVID-19. Whole-study context: The analysed material was cDNA or gDNA that came from T cells, B-cell-depleted T cells, or PBMCs.

Assay used: immunoSEQ multiplex PCR; TCRdb lists only in-frame clones, some missing. The data contain around 330,000 clones, over 85% of them seen just once; the ten biggest clones take up approximately 2.5%. Germline-derived CDR1 and CDR2 are MNHEY and SVGAGI. Trimming removed 5 bases at V and 4 bases at J, with 17 bases between. This CDR3 contains 15 residues. The TCR sequence derives from a man aged 60-69 years who had recovered from COVID-19. The chain joins TRBV6-5 to TRBJ1-2; no definite D call. Source material: PBMCs or T cells enriched from blood (not recorded which). CDR3 protein: CASSPTTKRPYGYTF. CDR3 DNA: TGTGCCAGCAGTCCCACCACTAAGAGACCCTATGGCTACACCTTC.